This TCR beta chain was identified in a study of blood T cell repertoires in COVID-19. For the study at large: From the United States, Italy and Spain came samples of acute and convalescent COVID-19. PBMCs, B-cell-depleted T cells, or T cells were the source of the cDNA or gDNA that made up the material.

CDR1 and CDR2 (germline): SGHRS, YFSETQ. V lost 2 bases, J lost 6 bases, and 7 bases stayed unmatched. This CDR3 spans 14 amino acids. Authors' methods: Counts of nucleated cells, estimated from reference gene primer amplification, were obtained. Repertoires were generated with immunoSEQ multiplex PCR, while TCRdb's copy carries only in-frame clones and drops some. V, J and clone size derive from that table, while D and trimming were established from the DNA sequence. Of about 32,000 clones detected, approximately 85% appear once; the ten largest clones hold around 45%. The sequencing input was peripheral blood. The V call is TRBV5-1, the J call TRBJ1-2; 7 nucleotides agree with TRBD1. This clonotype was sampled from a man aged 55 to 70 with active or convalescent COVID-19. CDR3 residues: CASSFTQGKNGYTF. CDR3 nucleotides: TGCGCCAGCAGCTTTACACAGGGGAAGAATGGCTACACCTTC.